This TCR beta chain was captured in a study of blood T cell repertoires in COVID-19. In the study overall: From the United States, Italy and Spain came samples of acute and convalescent COVID-19. The analysed material was cDNA or gDNA that came from T cells, B-cell-depleted T cells, or PBMCs.

In the study's own analysis: Amplified reference gene primers provided the basis for estimating nucleated cell counts. The data were produced by immunoSEQ multiplex PCR, yet TCRdb's version contains in-frame clones alone and is incomplete. For V, J and clone size, that table is used; D and trimming come from the DNA. The data contain tens of thousands of clones, approximately 80% of them singletons. This CDR3 is 13 amino acids long. Trimming pared 1 base from V and 2 bases from J, leaving 6 bases between. Germline V gene data show CDR1 as SGHAT and CDR2 as FQDESV (reference sequence). This clone occurred a few times.

Sequenced: peripheral blood. J is TRBJ2-7 and V is TRBV11-1; no clear D gene. This receptor was taken from a woman older than 75 with active or convalescent COVID-19. CDR3 nucleotides: TGTGCCAGCAGCTTAGGATGGCCCTACGAGCAGTACTTC. The encoded protein is CASSLGWPYEQYF.